This TCR beta chain was captured in a study of identical twins. Study conclusions and caveats: Modeled out-of-frame TCR alpha sharing in monozygotic twins fell below observed levels. A partial confounding effect on zero-insertion analyses could come from invariant MAIT and iNKT cells.

Addition of a universal primer site occurred through template switching, and cDNA carried unique molecular identifiers. TCRdb recomputed calls from the 5' RACE reads with MiXCR, one row per CDR3 protein. The sample lists 550,000 to 700,000 distinct CDR3 sequences; roughly 9.9% were seen once. For this clonotype: Its antigen remains unknown.

This sample also belongs to another study, concerning yellow fever vaccine responses in identical twins. As reported in that work: The authors reported partly convergent, partly personalized vaccine responses in identical twins.

The TCR sequence derives from a young woman in good health. Sequencing used PBMCs.

For the CDR3, the DNA is TGCAGCGTTGAAGATCTTCAACAGGGGGTCTACAATGAGCAGTTCTTC. This sequence encodes CSVEDLQQGVYNEQFF. The J gene is TRBJ2-1, the V gene TRBV29-1, with 8 bases fitting TRBD1. This CDR3 has 16 residues. From germline, CDR1 is SQVTM and CDR2 ANQGSEA. V was clipped by 0 bases and J by 3 bases; unmatched bases: 7.